This T cell receptor beta chain was observed in a study of T cells after yellow fever vaccination. Study outcomes and limitations: Reappearing after the booster were most of the clones from primary vaccination (approximately 96% CD4, 70% to 90% CD8). A small share of clonotypes appeared in both CD4 and CD8 compartments. The bulk population could contribute abundant contaminating clonotypes to FACS-sorted repertoires.

This clonotype was counted a few times. The antigen remains unidentified. From germline, CDR1 is LNHDA and CDR2 SQIVND (reference sequence). Trimming took off 0 bases at V and 4 bases at J, with 15 bases between the two ends. The CDR3 loop spans 16 amino acids. TCRdb recomputed calls from the 5' RACE reads with MiXCR, one row per CDR3 protein. This sample carries over 300,000 distinct CDR3 sequences, around 7% of them seen once, and the ten largest clones take roughly 19%. This clonotype originated in a man aged 18 to 30 who received the YFV17D yellow fever vaccine. This chain links TRBV19 with TRBJ1-1; TRBD1 might be the D (5 bases). The input for sequencing was PBMCs, taken around 45 days after the first yellow fever vaccination. The CDR3 region has the DNA TGTGCCAGTAGTATAGATTATCGTTTTGGGGCCACTGAAGCTTTCTTT. This encodes CASSIDYRFGATEAFF.